The sequence of this T cell receptor (beta chain) was determined in a study of radiation and T cells in renal cell carcinoma. Time point in this sample: baseline pretreatment blood. Treatment meaning: 15 Gy SBRT to primary tumor, nephrectomy 4 weeks later. Generated by immunoSEQ multiplex PCR, the TCRdb table keeps only in-frame clones and is missing some. The repertoire has 55,000 to 65,000 clones, around 78% of them found once; the top ten carry roughly 7.2%. This CDR3 is built from 14 residues. V lost 2 bases and J lost 6, with 14 bases in between. Per the germline V gene, CDR1 is KGHSH and CDR2 is LQKENI.

The V and J genes are TRBV18 and TRBJ2-7, with D possibly being TRBD1 (5 bases). The receptor was derived from a man aged 60 to 69 with renal cell carcinoma. The sample in question was blood, obtained from a patient whose treatment included radiotherapy and nephrectomy. The CDR3 protein is CASSPSQSQGEQYF. In nucleotides, the CDR3 is TGTGCCAGCTCACCAAGCCAATCGCAGGGCGAGCAGTACTTC. The full variable domain, rest sourced from reference TRBV18 and TRBJ2-7, is NAGVMQNPRHLVRRRGQEARLRCSPMKGHSHVYWYRQLPEEGLKFMVYLQKENIIDESGMPKERFSAEFPKEGPSILRIQQVVRGDSAAYFCASSPSQSQGEQYFGPGTRLTVT.